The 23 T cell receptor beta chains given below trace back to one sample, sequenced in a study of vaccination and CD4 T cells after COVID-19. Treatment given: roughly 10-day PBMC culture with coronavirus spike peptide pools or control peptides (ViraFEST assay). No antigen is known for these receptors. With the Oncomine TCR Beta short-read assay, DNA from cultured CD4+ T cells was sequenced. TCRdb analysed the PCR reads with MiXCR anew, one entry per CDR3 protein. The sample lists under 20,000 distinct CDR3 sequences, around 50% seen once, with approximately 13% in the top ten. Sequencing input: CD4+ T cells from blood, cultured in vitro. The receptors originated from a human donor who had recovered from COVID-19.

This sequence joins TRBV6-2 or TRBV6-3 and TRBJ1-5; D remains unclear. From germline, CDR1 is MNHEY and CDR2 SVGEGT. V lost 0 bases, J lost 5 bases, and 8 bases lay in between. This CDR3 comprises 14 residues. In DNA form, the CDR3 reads TGTGCCAGCAGTTACTCCATCGGGGATCAGCCCCAGCATTTT. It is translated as CASSYSIGDQPQHF.

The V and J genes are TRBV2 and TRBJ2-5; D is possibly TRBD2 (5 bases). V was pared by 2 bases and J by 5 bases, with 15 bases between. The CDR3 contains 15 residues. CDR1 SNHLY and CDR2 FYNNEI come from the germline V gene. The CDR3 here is CASSERRTERETQYF. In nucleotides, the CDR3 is TGTGCCAGCAGTGAACGTAGGACTGAACGGGAGACCCAGTACTTC.

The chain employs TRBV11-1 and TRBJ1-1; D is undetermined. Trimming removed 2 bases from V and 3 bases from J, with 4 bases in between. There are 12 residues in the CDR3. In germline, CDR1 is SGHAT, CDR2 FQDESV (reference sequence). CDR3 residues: CASSLRHTEAFF. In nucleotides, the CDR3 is TGTGCCAGCAGCTTAAGGCACACTGAAGCTTTCTTT.

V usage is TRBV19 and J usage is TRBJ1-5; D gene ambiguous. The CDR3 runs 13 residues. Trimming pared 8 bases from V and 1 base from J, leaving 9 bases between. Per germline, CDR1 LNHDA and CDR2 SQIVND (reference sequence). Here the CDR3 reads CASRATSNQPQHF. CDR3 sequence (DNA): TGTGCCAGTCGGGCCACCAGCAATCAGCCCCAGCATTTT. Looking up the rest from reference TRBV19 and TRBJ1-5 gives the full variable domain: DGGITQSPKYLFRKEGQNVTLSCEQNLNHDAMYWYRQDPGQGLRLIYYSQIVNDFQKGDIAEGYSVSREKKESFPLTVTSAQKNPTAFYLCASRATSNQPQHFGDGTRLSIL.

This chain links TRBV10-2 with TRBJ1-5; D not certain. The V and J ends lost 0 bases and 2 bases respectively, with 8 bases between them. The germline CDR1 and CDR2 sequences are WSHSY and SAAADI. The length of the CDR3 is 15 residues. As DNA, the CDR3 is TGCGCCAGCAGTGAGTCTCTCCTTGGCAATCAGCCCCAGCATTTT. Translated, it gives CASSESLLGNQPQHF.

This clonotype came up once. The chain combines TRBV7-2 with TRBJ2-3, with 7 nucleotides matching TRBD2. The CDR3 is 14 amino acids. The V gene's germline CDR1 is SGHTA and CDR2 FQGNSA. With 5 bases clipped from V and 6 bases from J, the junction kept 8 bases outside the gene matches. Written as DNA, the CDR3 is TGTGCCAGCAGCCCGGGACTGGGAGGGGATACGCAGTATTTT. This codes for CASSPGLGGDTQYF.

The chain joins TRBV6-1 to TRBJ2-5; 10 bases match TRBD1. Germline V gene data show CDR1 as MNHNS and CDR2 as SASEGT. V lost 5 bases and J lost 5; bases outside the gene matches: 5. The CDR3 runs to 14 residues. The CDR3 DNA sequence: TGTGCCAGCAGTCCGACAGGGGGCCCGGAGACCCAGTACTTC. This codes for CASSPTGGPETQYF.

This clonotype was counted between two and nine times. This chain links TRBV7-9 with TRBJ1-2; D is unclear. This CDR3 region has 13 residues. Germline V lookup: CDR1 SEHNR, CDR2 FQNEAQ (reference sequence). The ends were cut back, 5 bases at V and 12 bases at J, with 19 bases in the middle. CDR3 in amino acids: CASSPKVPTSDTF. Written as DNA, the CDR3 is TGTGCCAGCAGCCCAAAGGTACCGACGTCTGACACCTTC.

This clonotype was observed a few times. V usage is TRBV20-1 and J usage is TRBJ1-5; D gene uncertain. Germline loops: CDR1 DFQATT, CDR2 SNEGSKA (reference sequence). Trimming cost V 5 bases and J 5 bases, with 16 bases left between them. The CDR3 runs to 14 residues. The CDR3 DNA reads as TGCAGTGCTTGGGGTCCATCTGACGATCAGCCCCAGCATTTT. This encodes CSAWGPSDDQPQHF.

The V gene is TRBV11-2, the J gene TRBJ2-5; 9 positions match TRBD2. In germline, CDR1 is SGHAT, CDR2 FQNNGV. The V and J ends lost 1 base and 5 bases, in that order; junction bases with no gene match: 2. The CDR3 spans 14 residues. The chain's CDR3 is CASSLGAGGETQYF. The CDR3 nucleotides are TGTGCCAGCAGCTTAGGTGCGGGAGGGGAGACCCAGTACTTC.

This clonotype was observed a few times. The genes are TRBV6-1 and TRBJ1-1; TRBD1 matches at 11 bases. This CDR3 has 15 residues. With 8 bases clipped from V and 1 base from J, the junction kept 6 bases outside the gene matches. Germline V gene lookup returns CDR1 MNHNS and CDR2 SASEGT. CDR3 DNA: TGTGCCAGCCATGGGACAGGGGGTGGGAACACTGAAGCTTTCTTT. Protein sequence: CASHGTGGGNTEAFF.

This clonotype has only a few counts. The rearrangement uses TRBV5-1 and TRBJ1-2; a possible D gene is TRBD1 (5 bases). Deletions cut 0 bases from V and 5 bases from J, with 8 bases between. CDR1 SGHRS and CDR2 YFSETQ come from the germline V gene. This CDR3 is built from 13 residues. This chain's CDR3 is CASSLDRNYGYTF. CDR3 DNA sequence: TGCGCCAGCAGCTTGGACAGGAATTATGGCTACACCTTC. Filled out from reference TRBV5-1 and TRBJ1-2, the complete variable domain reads KAGVTQTPRYLIKTRGQQVTLSCSPISGHRSVSWYQQTPGQGLQFLFEYFSETQRNKGNFPGRFSGRQFSNSRSEMNVSTLELGDSALYLCASSLDRNYGYTFGSGTRLTVV.

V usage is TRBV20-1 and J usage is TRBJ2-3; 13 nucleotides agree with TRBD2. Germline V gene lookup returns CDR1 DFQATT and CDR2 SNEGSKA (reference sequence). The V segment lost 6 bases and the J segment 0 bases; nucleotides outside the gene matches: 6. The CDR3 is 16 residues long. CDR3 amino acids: CSARRGLAGSTDTQYF. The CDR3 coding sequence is TGCAGTGCCAGGAGGGGACTAGCGGGGAGCACAGATACGCAGTATTTT.

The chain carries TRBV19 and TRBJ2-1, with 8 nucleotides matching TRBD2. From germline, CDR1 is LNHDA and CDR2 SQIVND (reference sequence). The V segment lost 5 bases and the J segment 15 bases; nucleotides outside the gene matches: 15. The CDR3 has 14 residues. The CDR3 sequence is CASSGGLELAGRFF. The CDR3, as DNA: TGTGCCAGTAGTGGGGGACTAGAACTAGCCGGTCGGTTCTTC.

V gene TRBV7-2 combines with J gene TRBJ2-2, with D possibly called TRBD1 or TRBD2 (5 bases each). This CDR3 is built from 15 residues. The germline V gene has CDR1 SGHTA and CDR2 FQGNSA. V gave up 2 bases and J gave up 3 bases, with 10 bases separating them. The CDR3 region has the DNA TGTGCCAGCAGCTTATATGGGGGTGACACCGGGGAGCTGTTTTTT. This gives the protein CASSLYGGDTGELFF.

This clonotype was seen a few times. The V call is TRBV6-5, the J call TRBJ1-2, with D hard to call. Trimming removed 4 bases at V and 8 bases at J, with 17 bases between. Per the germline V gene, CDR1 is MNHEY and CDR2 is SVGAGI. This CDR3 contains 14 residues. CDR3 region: CASSSSPNPGGYTF. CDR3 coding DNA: TGTGCCAGCAGTTCCTCCCCAAATCCGGGCGGCTACACCTTC.

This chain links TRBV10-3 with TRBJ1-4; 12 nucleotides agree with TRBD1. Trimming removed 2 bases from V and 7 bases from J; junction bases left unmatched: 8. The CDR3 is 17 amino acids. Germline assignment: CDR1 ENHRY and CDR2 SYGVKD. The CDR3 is CAISETGTGGGGEKLFF. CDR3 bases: TGTGCCATCAGTGAGACCGGGACAGGGGGCGGAGGTGAAAAACTGTTTTTT.

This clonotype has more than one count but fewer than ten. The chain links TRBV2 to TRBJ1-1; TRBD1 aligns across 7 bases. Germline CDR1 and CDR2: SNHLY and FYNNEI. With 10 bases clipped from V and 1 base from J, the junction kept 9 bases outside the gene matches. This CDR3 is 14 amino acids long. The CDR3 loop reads CATRGGTQNTEAFF. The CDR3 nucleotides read TGTGCCACCAGGGGGGGGACACAGAACACTGAAGCTTTCTTT.

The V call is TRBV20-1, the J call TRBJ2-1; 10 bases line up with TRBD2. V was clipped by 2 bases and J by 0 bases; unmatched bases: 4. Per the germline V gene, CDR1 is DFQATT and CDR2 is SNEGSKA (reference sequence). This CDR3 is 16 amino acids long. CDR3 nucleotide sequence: TGCAGTGCTAGAAGGCTAGCGGGGGCCTCCTACAATGAGCAGTTCTTC. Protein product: CSARRLAGASYNEQFF.

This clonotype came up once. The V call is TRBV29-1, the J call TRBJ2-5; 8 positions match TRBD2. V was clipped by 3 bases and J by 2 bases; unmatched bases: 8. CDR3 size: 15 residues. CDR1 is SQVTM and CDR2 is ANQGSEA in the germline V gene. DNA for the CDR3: TGCAGCGTTGAGGGGTTAGCGGGGCCTCAAGAGACCCAGTACTTC. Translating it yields CSVEGLAGPQETQYF.

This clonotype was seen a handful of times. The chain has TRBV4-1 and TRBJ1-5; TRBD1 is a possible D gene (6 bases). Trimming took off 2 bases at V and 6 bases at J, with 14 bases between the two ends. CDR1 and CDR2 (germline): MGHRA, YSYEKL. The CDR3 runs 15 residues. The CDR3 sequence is CASSQSRTGPQPQHF. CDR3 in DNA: TGCGCCAGCAGCCAATCTCGAACAGGGCCTCAGCCCCAGCATTTT.

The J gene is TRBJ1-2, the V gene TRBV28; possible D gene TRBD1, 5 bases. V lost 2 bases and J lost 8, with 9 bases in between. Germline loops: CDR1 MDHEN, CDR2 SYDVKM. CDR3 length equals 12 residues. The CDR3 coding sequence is TGTGCCAGCAGTTTACTCAGGGAGGGCTACACCTTC. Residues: CASSLLREGYTF.

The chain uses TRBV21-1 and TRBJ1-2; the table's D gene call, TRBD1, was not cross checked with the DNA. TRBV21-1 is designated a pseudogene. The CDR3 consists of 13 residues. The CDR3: CASSKGGQGCYTF. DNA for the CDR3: TGTGCCAGCAGCAAAGGGGGACAGGGGTGCTACACCTTC.